One sample yielded the 32 T cell receptor beta chains listed below, sequenced in a study of technical replicates of blood from a handful of donors. Sequenced by immunoSEQ multiplex PCR; TCRdb stores in-frame clones only, minus some. The profile shows more than 65,000 clones, 85% to 95% of them singletons. Material: T cells isolated from PBMCs. The receptors stem from a human donor in good health.

This clone was recorded only once. This chain joins TRBV27 and TRBJ2-3; weak D call: TRBD1 (6 bases). Per germline, CDR1 MNHEY and CDR2 SMNVEV (reference sequence). There are 14 residues in the CDR3. V lost 6 bases and J 4 bases, leaving 14 bases between the germline ends. CDR3: CASRKQGVADTQYF. The CDR3 nucleotides are TGTGCCAGCAGAAAACAGGGTGTCGCAGATACGCAGTATTTT.

CDR3 in amino acids: CASSASGLAGEQYF. In DNA form, the CDR3 reads TGTGCCAGCAGTGCCTCGGGACTAGCTGGCGAGCAGTACTTC. The chain is built from TRBV27 and TRBJ2-7, with 9 positions matching TRBD2. The CDR3 contains 14 residues. The germline gives CDR1 MNHEY, CDR2 SMNVEV (reference sequence). Unmatched junction bases numbered 8, after V lost 5 bases and J lost 6 bases.

The rearrangement uses TRBV6-6 and TRBJ2-3; D may correspond to TRBD1 or TRBD2 (7 bases each). V was trimmed by 10 bases and J by 4 bases, leaving 18 bases between them. The CDR3 length is 14 residues. Germline CDR1 reads MNHNY; CDR2 reads SVGAGI (reference sequence). The CDR3 sequence: CATRGSSGADTQYF. The CDR3 DNA follows: TGTGCCACCAGGGGGTCGAGCGGGGCAGATACGCAGTATTTT.

The gene calls are TRBV6-6 and TRBJ2-1; TRBD2 matches at 10 bases. The CDR3 runs 13 residues. Per germline, CDR1 MNHNY and CDR2 SVGAGI (reference sequence). Trimming at V came to 5 bases and at J to 6 bases, leaving 1 base not matched to a gene. This chain's CDR3 is CASSRTSGNEQFF. The CDR3, as DNA: TGTGCCAGCAGTCGGACTAGCGGCAATGAGCAGTTCTTC.

V gene TRBV4-2 combines with J gene TRBJ2-1; D unresolved. Germline V lookup: CDR1 LGHNA, CDR2 YNFKEQ. V was clipped by 0 bases and J by 3 bases, with 12 bases between them. This CDR3 is 16 amino acids long. Here the CDR3 DNA reads TGTGCCAGCAGCCAAGAGGCCCTGCAAATCTACAATGAGCAGTTCTTC. Its protein product is CASSQEALQIYNEQFF.

J is TRBJ2-7 and V is TRBV29-1; 11 nucleotides match TRBD1. This CDR3 has 13 amino acids. Germline assignment: CDR1 SQVTM and CDR2 ANQGSEA. Trimming cost V 5 bases and J 3 bases; bases outside gene matches: 3. For the CDR3, the DNA is TGCAGCGTTCGCGGGACAGGGGGCTACGAGCAGTACTTC. It codes for CSVRGTGGYEQYF.

CDR3 DNA sequence: TGCAGCGTTGGGACAGCGAGCTCTGGAAACACCATATATTTT. It yields the protein CSVGTASSGNTIYF. The rearrangement joins TRBV29-1 to TRBJ1-3; the D gene is possibly TRBD1 (6 bases). Between the trimmed V and J ends, which lost 4 bases and 0 bases, there was a span of 10 bases. This CDR3 has 14 residues. Germline CDR1 is SQVTM and CDR2 is ANQGSEA.

The chain is built from TRBV4-2 and TRBJ2-7; 8 positions agree with TRBD2. Germline CDR1 is LGHNA and CDR2 is YNFKEQ. The CDR3 is 15 amino acids. The junction had 11 bases not matched to a gene; V was cut back by 4 bases and J by 6 bases. CDR3 sequence (DNA): TGTGCCAGCAGCCCCTTTTTGGATAGCGGGATCGAGCAGTACTTC. Residues: CASSPFLDSGIEQYF.

CDR3 loop: CASSEGAYPYEQYF. CDR3 in DNA: TGTGCCAGCAGTGAAGGAGCCTACCCCTACGAGCAGTACTTC. This sequence joins TRBV25-1 and TRBJ2-7, with D hard to call. Trimming removed 2 bases from V and 2 bases from J, with 10 bases in between. CDR1 and CDR2 from the germline V gene are MGHDK and SYGVNS. This CDR3 has 14 amino acids.

The chain has TRBV19 and TRBJ2-4; D is unclear. CDR1 and CDR2 from the germline V gene are LNHDA and SQIVND (reference sequence). Trimming stripped 1 base from V and 0 bases from J, with 4 bases between. The CDR3 extends over 14 amino acids. CDR3 nucleotides: TGTGCCAGTAGTATAGGACTAGCCAAAAACATTCAGTACTTC. Its protein product is CASSIGLAKNIQYF.

This chain uses TRBV5-1 with TRBJ1-1; TRBD1 matches at 10 bases. V was clipped by 3 bases and J by 2 bases; unmatched bases: 7. CDR3 size: 16 residues. Germline-derived CDR1 and CDR2 are SGHRS and YFSETQ. CDR3 sequence: CASSSGTGVINTEAFF. The CDR3 DNA reads as TGCGCCAGCAGCTCCGGGACAGGGGTTATAAACACTGAAGCTTTCTTT.

The J gene is TRBJ2-1, the V gene TRBV27, with 7 bases lining up with TRBD2. Germline CDR1 reads MNHEY; CDR2 reads SMNVEV (reference sequence). The CDR3 is made up of 16 amino acids. Trimming cost V 3 bases and J 3 bases; bases outside gene matches: 8. Here the CDR3 reads CASSFPGRESYNEQFF. The DNA of the CDR3 is TGTGCCAGCAGTTTCCCAGGGCGGGAGAGCTACAATGAGCAGTTCTTC.

The gene calls are TRBV30 and TRBJ2-6, with 7 bases that match TRBD1. The CDR3 has 14 amino acids. V dropped 2 bases and J dropped 2; count of bases not matched to a gene: 0. Germline CDR1 GTSNPN, CDR2 SVGIG (reference sequence). The DNA of the CDR3 is TGTGCCTGGAGTACAGGGGCTGGGGCCAACGTCCTGACTTTC. This sequence encodes CAWSTGAGANVLTF.

The chain recombines TRBV28 with TRBJ2-1; D may be TRBD1 (6 bases). The germline CDR1 and CDR2 sequences are MDHEN and SYDVKM. The V and J ends lost 8 bases and 7 bases respectively, with 9 bases between them. CDR3 length: 11 amino acids. The CDR3 is CASADSNEQFF. CDR3 nucleotide sequence: TGTGCCAGCGCGGACAGTAATGAGCAGTTCTTC.

The chain couples TRBV4-1 to TRBJ2-7; 7 bases match TRBD1. The CDR3 spans 16 residues. Germline lookup yields CDR1 MGHRA and CDR2 YSYEKL. The V gene end was trimmed by 0 bases and the J gene end by 2 bases; junction bases not matched to a gene: 7. CDR3 in DNA: TGCGCCAGCAGCCAAGATAAGGACAGGATTACCTACGAGCAGTACTTC. Translated: CASSQDKDRITYEQYF.

CDR3 nucleotide sequence: TGTGCCTGGAGCCTTGGACTAGCACAGCAGTTCTTC. Residues: CAWSLGLAQQFF. The rearrangement uses TRBV30 and TRBJ2-1; 8 bases are a match to TRBD2. The CDR3 runs to 12 residues. Germline V gene sequence: CDR1 GTSNPN, CDR2 SVGIG (reference sequence). The ends lost 3 bases at V and 11 bases at J; junction bases unmatched: 6.

The rearrangement uses TRBV7-6 and TRBJ2-7; no reliable D call. Trimming took 5 bases from V and 6 from J, leaving 8 bases between them. The CDR3 length is 11 residues. Germline values: CDR1 SGHVS, CDR2 FNYEAQ. As DNA, the CDR3 is TGTGCCAGCAGCCTTTCGAGCGAGCAGTACTTC. It specifies CASSLSSEQYF.

V and J are TRBV5-1 and TRBJ1-5, with D hard to call. Deletions cut 0 bases from V and 0 bases from J, with 10 bases between. Germline assignment: CDR1 SGHRS and CDR2 YFSETQ. This CDR3 has 16 residues. CDR3 in amino acids: CASSLEPSSSNQPQHF. DNA for the CDR3: TGCGCCAGCAGCTTGGAGCCTAGCTCTAGCAATCAGCCCCAGCATTTT.

This clone was recorded a few times. In DNA form, the CDR3 reads TGTGCCAGTAGTACTCGTCTCTATCAGCCCCAGCATTTT. Encoded protein: CASSTRLYQPQHF. The chain recombines TRBV19 with TRBJ1-5; the D is unclear. The CDR3 spans 13 residues. The V and J ends lost 4 bases and 5 bases respectively, with 9 bases between them. Germline-derived CDR1 and CDR2 are LNHDA and SQIVND (reference sequence).

V is TRBV6-1 and J is TRBJ1-1, with D possibly TRBD1 on 5 matching bases. Germline CDR1 and CDR2: MNHNS and SASEGT. The V gene lost 2 bases and the J gene lost 8 bases, with 12 bases spanning the gap. The length of the CDR3 is 13 residues. The chain's CDR3 is CASSEFWRGEAFF. CDR3 nucleotides: TGTGCCAGCAGTGAATTCTGGCGGGGGGAAGCTTTCTTT.

V usage is TRBV29-1 and J usage is TRBJ2-1; D is possibly TRBD2 (6 bases). Germline values: CDR1 SQVTM, CDR2 ANQGSEA. This CDR3 spans 16 amino acids. Trimming took off 7 bases at V and 1 base at J, with 20 bases between the two ends. The CDR3 protein is CSAQGSGESSYNEQFF. The CDR3 DNA sequence: TGCAGCGCCCAAGGTTCGGGGGAGAGTTCCTACAATGAGCAGTTCTTC.

The chain recombines TRBV19 with TRBJ2-1, with D maybe TRBD1 (6 bases). The CDR3 loop spans 12 amino acids. Trimming left V 6 bases short and J 8 bases short, with 11 bases between. Germline V gene sequence: CDR1 LNHDA, CDR2 SQIVND (reference sequence). This CDR3 reads CASSPGAYEQFF. CDR3 coding DNA: TGTGCCAGTAGCCCAGGGGCCTATGAGCAGTTCTTC.

V and J are TRBV6-5 and TRBJ2-2, with 9 bases aligning to TRBD1. The germline gives CDR1 MNHEY, CDR2 SVGAGI. The CDR3 is 14 residues long. V shed 7 bases and J 5 bases; nucleotides not matched to a gene: 5. DNA for the CDR3: TGTGCCAGCATCTCGGGACAGGGAACCGGGGAGCTGTTTTTT. It codes for CASISGQGTGELFF.

The chain combines TRBV11-3 with TRBJ2-7, with 10 bases aligning to TRBD2. J gave up 2 bases and V 8 bases, and 6 bases lay outside the gene matches. This CDR3 is built from 14 residues. Germline V lookup: CDR1 SGHNT, CDR2 YENEEA. CDR3 in DNA: TGTGCCAGCGGACCAGCGGGAGGGCCCTACGAGCAGTACTTC. Amino acid sequence: CASGPAGGPYEQYF.

The CDR3 loop is CASTFSTRHEQYF. The CDR3 DNA follows: TGTGCCAGCACCTTCTCTACGAGGCACGAGCAGTACTTC. The chain carries TRBV11-2 and TRBJ2-7, with no clear D. The CDR3 has 13 amino acids. CDR1 and CDR2 (germline): SGHAT, FQNNGV. V dropped 7 bases and J dropped 5 bases, with 15 bases sitting between them.

The genes are TRBV10-3 and TRBJ1-2, with 7 bases fitting TRBD1. This CDR3 comprises 16 residues. V shed 3 bases and J 2 bases; nucleotides not matched to a gene: 9. The germline gives CDR1 ENHRY, CDR2 SYGVKD. The CDR3 coding sequence is TGTGCCATCAGTGAACTAAGGGACAGCTTGAACTATGGCTACACCTTC. Translation: CAISELRDSLNYGYTF.

The rearrangement joins TRBV4-1 to TRBJ2-2; 7 bases match TRBD1. Losses at the gene ends were 6 bases for V and 0 bases for J; bases not matched to a gene: 4. CDR3 size: 15 residues. The germline CDR1 and CDR2 sequences are MGHRA and YSYEKL. The CDR3 nucleotides read TGCGCCAGCAGACTCGGGACAGCGAACACCGGGGAGCTGTTTTTT. Its protein is CASRLGTANTGELFF.

This sequence joins TRBV2 and TRBJ2-1; TRBD2 agrees at 10 bases. The CDR3 consists of 15 residues. CDR1 is SNHLY and CDR2 is FYNNEI in the germline V gene. Losses at the gene ends were 8 bases for V and 2 bases for J; bases not matched to a gene: 6. The DNA for the CDR3 is TGTGCCAGCCACGGCAGCGGGAGGGCCTACAATGAGCAGTTCTTC. Its protein product is CASHGSGRAYNEQFF.

The chain links TRBV10-3 to TRBJ2-1, with 10 bases aligning to TRBD2. This CDR3 region has 16 residues. With 0 bases clipped from V and 8 bases from J, the junction kept 7 bases outside the gene matches. Germline CDR1 ENHRY, CDR2 SYGVKD. The CDR3 nucleotides read TGTGCCATCAGTGAGTCGGGGCTAGCGGGAGCCGATGAGCAGTTCTTC. Translated, it gives CAISESGLAGADEQFF.

The gene calls are TRBV9 and TRBJ2-6; TRBD1 matches 9 bases. V dropped 4 bases and J dropped 4; count of bases not matched to a gene: 12. CDR3 length: 18 amino acids. CDR1 is SGDLS and CDR2 is YYNGEE in the germline V gene. CDR3 amino acids: CASSSRGTGNHGANVLTF. The CDR3 DNA follows: TGTGCCAGCAGCTCCCGGGGGACAGGGAACCACGGGGCCAACGTCCTGACTTTC.

Note on this clone: Other nucleotide sequences from this sample produce the same CDR3. The chain employs TRBV7-9 and TRBJ1-1; no reliable D call. Trimming cost V 1 base and J 2 bases, with 8 bases left between them. Germline V gene lookup returns CDR1 SEHNR and CDR2 FQNEAQ (reference sequence). The CDR3 runs 14 residues. DNA of the CDR3: TGTGCCAGCAGCTTAGGGGCAGGAAACACTGAAGCTTTCTTT. This codes for CASSLGAGNTEAFF. Drawing the rest from reference TRBV7-9 and TRBJ1-1, the complete variable domain is DTGVSQNPRHKITKRGQNVTFRCDPISEHNRLYWYRQTLGQGPEFLTYFQNEAQLEKSRLLSDRFSAERPKGSFSTLEIQRTEQGDSAMYLCASSLGAGNTEAFFGQGTRLTVV.

V is TRBV19 and J is TRBJ1-4; D possibly corresponds to TRBD1 (6 bases). CDR3 length: 15 residues. Trimming removed 5 bases at V and 5 bases at J, with 15 bases between. CDR1 and CDR2 (germline): LNHDA, SQIVND (reference sequence). CDR3 bases: TGTGCCAGTAGTCGCCCACAGGGAAGGAATGAAAAACTGTTTTTT. Translation gives CASSRPQGRNEKLFF.